Here is one T cell receptor (beta chain) with its context. Its antigen is unidentified. This record comes from a study of cytomegalovirus exposure and HLA in healthy donors. At the level of the study: Both the 120 validation repertoires and the 600 to 750 first-cohort repertoires used the same platform, as reported by a later analysis.

Study-wide points: Most TCRs appeared rarely, but some public TCRs recurred in many donors.

Sequencing was performed with immunoSEQ multiplex PCR; in TCRdb, only in-frame clones are kept and a portion is missing. Found here are over 120,000 clones, roughly 86% of them singletons; the top ten hold 4.5%. This CDR3 is 16 amino acids long. Unmatched junction bases numbered 18, after V lost 7 bases and J lost 7 bases. The V gene's germline CDR1 is SNHLY and CDR2 FYNNEI. The TCR was taken from a man aged 18 to 35 in good health and CMV-seropositive. V is TRBV2 and J is TRBJ1-2, with 7 positions matching TRBD1. Material: PBMCs. CDR3: CASTGSTLTGPRGYTF. The CDR3 DNA reads as TGTGCCAGCACCGGATCAACATTGACAGGGCCGCGTGGCTACACCTTC. Complete variable domain (other parts from reference TRBV2 and TRBJ1-2): EPEVTQTPSHQVTQMGQEVILRCVPISNHLYFYWYRQILGQKVEFLVSFYNNEISEKSEIFDDQFSVERPDGSNFTLKIRSTKLEDSAMYFCASTGSTLTGPRGYTFGSGTRLTVV.